This T cell receptor beta chain stems from a study of sequential checkpoint blockade in melanoma. At the level of the study: Arm A got nivolumab then ipilimumab; arm B the reverse, 1:1. Maintenance nivolumab came after either treatment sequence.

Measured with immunoSEQ multiplex PCR; TCRdb has only the in-frame clones, and not every one. The profile covers 15,000 to 20,000 clones, with roughly four fifths appearing a single time and 34% taken by the ten largest. Specified treatment: randomized to nivolumab then ipilimumab (arm A) or the reverse (arm B). None of the patients previously received DNA-damaging chemotherapy. Sorted cells were live CD3+CD8+, lacking CD19 and CD56, from PBMCs. This sequence was found in a human donor with melanoma. Here the sequenced sample was CD8+ T cells sorted from blood (inferred from file names), taken from a patient given nivolumab and ipilimumab in sequence.

The CDR3 region is CSVGQGFGYTF. Here the CDR3 DNA reads TGCAGTGTGGGACAGGGGTTTGGCTACACCTTC. V and J are TRBV20-1 and TRBJ1-2; 10 bases align to TRBD1. The germline CDR1 and CDR2 sequences are DFQATT and SNEGSKA (reference sequence). The CDR3 is 11 amino acids. V was clipped by 7 bases and J by 7 bases; unmatched bases: 3.